What follows describes a single T cell receptor beta chain. This clonotype was picked up many times. It lacks a known antigen. No base quality information exists; no much larger clone differs at one position. The sequencer was an Illumina HiSeq 2000. Multiplex PCR amplification was used to build the TCR beta chain libraries. The amplified TCR beta chain products were analyzed by high-throughput sequencing. TCRdb trimmed the raw reads at Q25, called clones with MiXCR and kept productive beta chains. Rows matching on CDR3 protein sequence are summarized as one entry with the most common DNA and genes. The table for this sample lists fewer than 250,000 distinct CDR3 sequences; 32% of them were counted only once. Over 1.1% of the sample belongs to the ten largest clones. This entry belongs to a study of breast tumors, draining lymph nodes, adjacent tissues (dated by TCRdb to between 2015 and 2016). With regard to the full study: TCR beta repertoires were compared across tumor, adjacent nontumor tissue and axillary lymph nodes obtained from breast cancer patients. The study was designed to assess the relationships and possible T-cell exchange between tumor, surrounding tissue and draining lymph node repertoires in human breast cancer. Paper-wide results and their limitations: Tumors showed preferential V and J gene usage, and their T-cell repertoire diversity fell below that of lymph nodes yet above that of nontumor tissue. Rather than being directly demonstrated, the conclusion that tumor T cells originate in lymph nodes was presented as consistent with a hypothesis. The data were judged consistent with most tumor T cells deriving from the lymph node and then expanding within tumor tissue. Tumor and nontumor tissue repertoires were found to be significantly more similar in luminal-like than in basal-like breast cancer.

The axillary draining lymph nodes of breast cancer patients were the source of the lymph node samples. The V end loses 2 bases and the J end loses 3 bases, and a stretch of 11 bases separates them. Taken from the germline V gene (reference sequence), the CDR1 and CDR2 loops are MNHNY and SVGAGI. The CDR3, cysteine through phenylalanine, is 15 amino acids long. This entry keeps only the CDR3 DNA: 45 bases, framed from base 1. The receptor was derived from a female donor with breast cancer. Some clones in this sample may be carry-over from other donors' samples. Source material: axillary lymph node tissue. The chain joins TRBV6-6 to TRBJ1-5, with a tentative D gene TRBD1 over 6 matching bases. DNA sequence: TGTGCCAGCAGTTACGACGGGGGGCTCAATCAGCCCCAGCATTTT. This gives the protein CASSYDGGLNQPQHF.